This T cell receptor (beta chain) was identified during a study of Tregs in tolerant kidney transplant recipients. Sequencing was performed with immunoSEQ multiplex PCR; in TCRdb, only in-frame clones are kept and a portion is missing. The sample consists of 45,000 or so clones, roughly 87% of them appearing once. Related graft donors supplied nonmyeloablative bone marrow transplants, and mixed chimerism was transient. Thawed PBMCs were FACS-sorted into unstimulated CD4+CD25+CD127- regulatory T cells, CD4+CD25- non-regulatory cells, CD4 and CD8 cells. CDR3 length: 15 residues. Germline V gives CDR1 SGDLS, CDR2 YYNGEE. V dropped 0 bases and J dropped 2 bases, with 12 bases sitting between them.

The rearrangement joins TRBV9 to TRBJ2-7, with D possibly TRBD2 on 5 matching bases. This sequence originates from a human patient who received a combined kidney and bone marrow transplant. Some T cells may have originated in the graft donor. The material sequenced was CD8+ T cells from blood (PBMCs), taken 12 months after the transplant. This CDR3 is CASSVGGNFAYEQYF. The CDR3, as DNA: TGTGCCAGCAGCGTAGGAGGGAACTTTGCCTACGAGCAGTACTTC.